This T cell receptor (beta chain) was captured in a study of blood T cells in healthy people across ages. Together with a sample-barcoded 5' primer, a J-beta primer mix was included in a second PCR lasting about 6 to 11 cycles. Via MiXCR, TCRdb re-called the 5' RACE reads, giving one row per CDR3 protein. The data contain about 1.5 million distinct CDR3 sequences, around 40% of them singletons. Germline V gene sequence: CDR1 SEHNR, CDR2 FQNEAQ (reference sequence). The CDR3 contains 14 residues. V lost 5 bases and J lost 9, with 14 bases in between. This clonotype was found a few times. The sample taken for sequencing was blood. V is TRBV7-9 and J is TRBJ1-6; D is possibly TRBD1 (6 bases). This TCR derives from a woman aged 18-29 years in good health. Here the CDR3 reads CASSRIQGTSPLHF. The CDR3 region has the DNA TGTGCCAGCAGCCGTATACAGGGAACTTCACCCCTCCACTTT.